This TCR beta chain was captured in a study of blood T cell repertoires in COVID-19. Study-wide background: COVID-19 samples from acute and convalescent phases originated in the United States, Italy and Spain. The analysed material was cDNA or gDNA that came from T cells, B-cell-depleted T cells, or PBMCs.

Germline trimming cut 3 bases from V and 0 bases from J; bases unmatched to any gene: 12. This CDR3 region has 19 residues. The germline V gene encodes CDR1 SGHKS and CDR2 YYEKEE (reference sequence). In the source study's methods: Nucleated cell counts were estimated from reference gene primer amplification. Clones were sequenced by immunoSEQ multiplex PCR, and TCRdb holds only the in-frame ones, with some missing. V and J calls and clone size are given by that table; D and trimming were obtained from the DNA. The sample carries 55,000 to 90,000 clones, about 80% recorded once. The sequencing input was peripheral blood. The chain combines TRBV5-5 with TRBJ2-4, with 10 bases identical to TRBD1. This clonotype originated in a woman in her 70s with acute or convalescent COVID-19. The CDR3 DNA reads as TGTGCCAGCAGCTGGAGTGGGACAGGGGAATGGGTAGCCAAAAACATTCAGTACTTC. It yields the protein CASSWSGTGEWVAKNIQYF.